This T cell receptor (beta chain) was observed in a study of T-cell memory formation after mild COVID-19. Across the study: The two donors had largely donor-specific TCR clusters. Study-level findings and limits: Later expanders leaned CD4+, whereas day 15 to 85 contracting clones were balanced CD4/CD8. There were some responding clones in pre-infection memory, which suggested that cross-reactive memory had joined.

The count of this clonotype is one. Its antigen is not identified. TCRdb re-derived calls from the 5' RACE reads in MiXCR, one entry per CDR3 protein. The sample carries 400,000 to 500,000 distinct CDR3 sequences, approximately 20% recorded once. The V segment lost 4 bases and the J segment 2 bases; nucleotides outside the gene matches: 4. This CDR3 spans 14 amino acids. CDR1 and CDR2 from the germline V gene are SGHNT and YYREEE (reference sequence). This rearrangement joins TRBV5-4 to TRBJ2-7; 9 nucleotides agree with TRBD2. The sequence was collected from an adult woman who had mild COVID-19 (a few samples of this study predate the infection). Cell type and time point are not known. The sequenced sample was PBMCs or a T cell subset sorted from them (not recorded which). The CDR3 DNA follows: TGTGCCAGCAGCGACCGACTAGCGGCCTACGAGCAGTACTTC. It translates to CASSDRLAAYEQYF.